The 12 T cell receptor beta chains reported below all come from one sample, sequenced in a study of regulatory T cells in long-lasting Graves disease (dated by TCRdb to the early 2020s). The time point label, read with the paper, signifies: newly diagnosed GD, antithyroid drugs for less than 3 months. For both TCR sequencing and RNA sequencing, RNA was extracted from PBMCs in TRIzol. Library preparation was by multiplex PCR. Sequenced on an Illumina HiSeq 4000. TCR beta libraries were built with iRepertoire HTBI primers and Arm-PCR amplification of CDR3 regions. Through fastp at Q25 and MiXCR, TCRdb rebuilt clones from the public reads, retaining in-frame beta chains. Here each entry gathers all rows of one CDR3 protein and keeps the most common genes and DNA. Present in this sample are 450,000 to 500,000 distinct CDR3 sequences, roughly 15% of which were seen just once. The top ten constitute 9% to 15% of the sample.

These data were also filed under a second study, of T cells in Graves' hyperthyroidism and ophthalmopathy.

The starting material was peripheral blood mononuclear cells (PBMCs), obtained at new diagnosis, from a patient treated with antithyroid drugs. The receptors stem from a man aged 35-49 years with Graves disease. Donor details come from another sample of the same person, matched by shared clones.

This clonotype came up many times. In nucleotides, the CDR3 is TGCAGTGCTAGAGAGGGACACCCCTACGAGCAGTACTTC. Amino acids: CSAREGHPYEQYF. The gene calls are TRBV20-1 and TRBJ2-7; possibly TRBD1 for D (6 bases). The CDR3 is 13 amino acids. The V gene lost 0 bases and the J gene lost 2 bases, with 8 bases spanning the gap. Germline CDR1 and CDR2: DFQATT and SNEGSKA (reference sequence).

This clonotype was detected ten times or more. The chain has TRBV12-3 or TRBV12-4 and TRBJ2-7; 8 bases map to TRBD2. Trimming cost V 0 bases and J 3 bases; bases outside gene matches: 7. There are 16 residues in the CDR3. The CDR3 sequence is CASSLALTGLVYEQYF. DNA for the CDR3: TGTGCCAGCAGTTTAGCGCTAACGGGACTAGTCTACGAGCAGTACTTC.

In its sample, this clonotype was seen many times. The V gene is TRBV11-2, the J gene TRBJ1-6; 8 bases agree with TRBD1. This CDR3 is built from 15 residues. The germline CDR1 and CDR2 sequences are SGHAT and FQNNGV. The J segment lost 7 bases and the V segment lost 5 bases, leaving 7 bases of the junction unmatched. CDR3 loop: CASSNEAGGNSPLHF. CDR3 DNA: TGTGCCAGCAGCAATGAGGCAGGGGGCAATTCACCCCTCCACTTT.

This clonotype turned up a few times. J is TRBJ2-2 and V is TRBV2; 10 bases fit TRBD2. The CDR3 has 16 residues. The junction had 11 bases not matched to a gene; V was cut back by 7 bases and J by 6 bases. Germline V CDR1 and CDR2: SNHLY, FYNNEI. The CDR3 loop is CASKNSGRARSGELFF. CDR3 bases: TGTGCCAGCAAAAACAGCGGGAGGGCCCGCTCCGGGGAGCTGTTTTTT.

This clonotype came up a few times. The chain links TRBV5-1 to TRBJ2-5, with D uncertain. The CDR3 runs to 16 residues. Germline values: CDR1 SGHRS, CDR2 YFSETQ. Trimming took 4 bases from V and 5 from J, leaving 21 bases between them. DNA for the CDR3: TGCGCCAGCAGCGGTTCGGTGAGAACGTTTGGGGAGACCCAGTACTTC. This translates into CASSGSVRTFGETQYF.

This clonotype has ten or more counts. The CDR3 sequence: CASSLVLAGDSYEQYF. CDR3 in DNA: TGTGCCAGCAGTTTAGTCCTAGCGGGAGACTCCTACGAGCAGTACTTC. The chain uses TRBV12-3 or TRBV12-4 and TRBJ2-7, with 10 bases aligning to TRBD2. Unmatched junction bases numbered 3, after V lost 1 base and J lost 0 bases. There are 16 residues in the CDR3.

This clonotype has a count of ten or more. The V gene is TRBV2, the J gene TRBJ2-7; TRBD1 aligns across 9 bases. The germline gives CDR1 SNHLY, CDR2 FYNNEI. CDR3 length equals 13 residues. The junction had 4 bases not matched to a gene; V was cut back by 5 bases and J by 5 bases. Here the CDR3 reads CASSRQGVNEQYF. The CDR3 DNA sequence: TGTGCCAGCAGTCGACAGGGGGTGAACGAGCAGTACTTC.

This clonotype was seen many times. This rearrangement joins TRBV12-5 to TRBJ2-1; TRBD2 matches 14 bases. The CDR3 is 18 residues long. The V gene end was trimmed by 1 base and the J gene end by 9 bases; junction bases not matched to a gene: 11. Germline CDR1 reads LGHNT; CDR2 reads FRNRAP. The CDR3 nucleotides read TGTGCTAGTGGTTTGGAGGGGACTAGCGGGAGAGCGTCCGGTGAGCAGTTCTTC. Protein: CASGLEGTSGRASGEQFF. The whole variable domain, filled in from reference TRBV12-5 and TRBJ2-1, reads DARVTQTPRHKVTEMGQEVTMRCQPILGHNTVFWYRQTMMQGLELLAYFRNRAPLDDSGMPKDRFSAEMPDATLATLKIQPSEPRDSAVYFCASGLEGTSGRASGEQFFGPGTRLTVL.

This clonotype has at least ten counts. The chain links TRBV7-8 to TRBJ2-4; 10 nucleotides agree with TRBD2. The germline CDR1 and CDR2 sequences are SGHVS and FQNEAQ. The CDR3 runs to 14 residues. V lost 5 bases, J lost 5 bases, and 3 bases stayed unmatched. CDR3 region: CASSATSGENIQYF. CDR3 DNA: TGTGCCAGCAGCGCCACTAGCGGGGAAAACATTCAGTACTTC.

V gene TRBV6-1 combines with J gene TRBJ2-1; D unresolved. The V and J ends lost 6 bases and 8 bases respectively, with 8 bases between them. The length of the CDR3 is 11 residues. The germline V gene encodes CDR1 MNHNS and CDR2 SASEGT. The chain's CDR3 is CASSHLDEQFF. The CDR3 nucleotides read TGTGCCAGCAGCCACCTAGATGAGCAGTTCTTC.

The chain carries TRBV20-1 and TRBJ2-2; TRBD2 agrees at 11 bases. CDR3 length: 19 amino acids. Trimming removed 1 base from V and 5 bases from J; junction bases left unmatched: 15. In germline, CDR1 is DFQATT, CDR2 SNEGSKA (reference sequence). In DNA, the CDR3 is TGCAGTGCTAGAGGTTCCGGGACTAGCGGTAGCCAAGGGACCGGGGAGCTGTTTTTT. Translated, it gives CSARGSGTSGSQGTGELFF.

This clonotype has a handful of counts. The chain joins TRBV3-1 to TRBJ1-3; 10 bases match TRBD1. CDR3 length: 18 amino acids. Trimming cost V 3 bases and J 0 bases; bases outside gene matches: 8. Germline loops: CDR1 LGHDT, CDR2 YNNKEL (reference sequence). The CDR3 is CASSQATGGYYSGNTIYF. The CDR3 coding sequence is TGTGCCAGCAGCCAGGCGACAGGGGGCTATTACTCTGGAAACACCATATATTTT.